This TCR beta chain derives from a study of blood T cell repertoires in COVID-19. V lost 5 bases to trimming and J lost 4 bases, with 18 bases between them. This CDR3 has 16 amino acids. Germline V gene sequence: CDR1 SGHTA, CDR2 FQGNSA. Living in about two dozen US areas, the participants were between roughly 18 and 90 years of age. Cohort 3 recovered donors had two negative PCRs, clearance, or symptom resolution. Original methodology: Nucleated cell number was recorded as an estimate derived from reference gene primer amplification. The assay was immunoSEQ multiplex PCR, and TCRdb's table has in-frame clones only and misses some. D and trimming were read from the DNA, whereas the V and J calls and clone size are those reported in that table. The sample includes approximately 210,000 clones, about nine tenths of them seen just once.

The sequencing input was PBMCs or T cells enriched from blood (not recorded which). The chain couples TRBV7-2 to TRBJ1-3; a weak D match, TRBD1 (6 bases). This receptor was identified in a woman in her 30s who had recovered from COVID-19. CDR3 DNA sequence: TGTGCCAGCAGCGAACACAGGGCGAGATTGGGAAACACCATATATTTT. Translating gives CASSEHRARLGNTIYF.